One sample yielded the 7 T cell receptor beta chains listed below, sequenced in a study of T cells in women clearing cervical HPV infection. Sequencing was performed with immunoSEQ multiplex PCR; in TCRdb, only in-frame clones are kept and a portion is missing. The sample table sets out more than 20,000 clones. Input material: blood buffy coat. The receptors come from a woman between 18 and 70 years old with a cervical HPV16 infection that either progressed to CIN3+ or cleared (not recorded which).

About this clone: The read gets to within 3 residues of the CDR3 end, and the germline J gene fills in the rest. V and J are TRBV23-1 and TRBJ1-1; D might be TRBD1 (6 bases). TRBV23-1 is reported as an ORF; its role is uncertain. This CDR3 is built from 13 residues. The CDR3 loop is CASSRRTAREAFF. Incomplete CDR3 DNA: TGCGCCAGCAGCCGCCGGACAGCGAGAGAA.

A remark on this clone: From the germline J gene comes the end of the CDR3, since the read stops 3 residues before it. This chain joins TRBV29-1 and TRBJ2-1; 13 positions match TRBD2. V trimming: 5 bases; J trimming: 6 bases; junction bases outside the gene matches: 4. Germline V gene sequence: CDR1 SQVTM, CDR2 ANQGSEA. This CDR3 region has 14 residues. Incomplete CDR3 DNA: TGCAGCGTTCTCGGGACTAGCGGGATCAATGAG. This codes for CSVLGTSGINE. The entire CDR3 protein is CSVLGTSGINEQFF.

Note on this clone: The read is 3 residues too short to cover the CDR3 end, so that end is filled in from the germline J gene. The chain uses TRBV6-1 and TRBJ1-5; tentatively, D is TRBD1 (5 bases). CDR1 MNHNS and CDR2 SASEGT come from the germline V gene. This CDR3 spans 14 amino acids. V was cut by 0 bases and J by 4 bases, with 7 bases left in between. The sequenced part of the CDR3 DNA is TGTGCCAGCAGTGAAGCCTCAGGGAATCAGCCC. Its translation is CASSEASGNQP. The CDR3 in its entirety is CASSEASGNQPQHF.

Concerning this clone: The CDR3 end is not reached by the read, which stops 3 residues before it; the germline J gene fills it in. This chain uses TRBV2 with TRBJ2-7; TRBD2 matches 10 bases. This CDR3 contains 14 residues. Germline V lookup: CDR1 SNHLY, CDR2 FYNNEI. The V and J ends lost 3 bases and 5 bases, in that order; junction bases with no gene match: 4. Here the CDR3 reads CASSDPSGSDEQYF. Incomplete CDR3 DNA: TGTGCCAGCAGTGATCCTAGCGGGAGCGACGAG.

CDR3 sequence reads: CASSADRTDYGYTF. CDR3 DNA, as far as it was read: TGTGCCAGCAGTGCCGACAGGACGGACTATGGC. The chain joins TRBV6-2 or TRBV6-3 to TRBJ1-2; D is perhaps TRBD1 (6 bases). Coverage ceases 3 residues before the CDR3 finishes, and the germline J gene fills in the end. CDR1 and CDR2 (germline): MNHEY, SVGEGT. Trimming left V 5 bases short and J 3 bases short, with 13 bases between. CDR3 length: 14 amino acids.

As regards this clone: The read terminates 3 residues ahead of where the CDR3 ends, so the germline J gene completes it. V usage is TRBV19 and J usage is TRBJ2-5; D is possibly TRBD1 (5 bases). The CDR3 is 13 amino acids. With 3 bases removed from V and 3 bases from J, the gap between germline ends came to 8 bases. Germline loops: CDR1 LNHDA, CDR2 SQIVND (reference sequence). The part of the CDR3 DNA that was read is TGTGCCAGTAGTATTGGCAGGGAAGAGACC. Amino acid sequence: CASSIGREET. The full CDR3 protein reads CASSIGREETQYF.

A remark on this clone: Read data end 3 residues before the CDR3 end; the end is taken from the germline J gene. This rearrangement joins TRBV5-4 to TRBJ2-2; 7 bases agree with TRBD1. The germline gives CDR1 SGHNT, CDR2 YYREEE (reference sequence). The CDR3 loop spans 15 amino acids. Trimming took 4 bases from V and 1 from J; bases not matched to a gene: 4. The chain's CDR3 is CASSPGTVNTGELFF. The DNA read from the CDR3 is TGTGCCAGCAGCCCCGGGACAGTGAACACCGGGGAG. Full variable domain (rest looked up from reference TRBV5-4 and TRBJ2-2): ETGVTQSPTHLIKTRGQQVTLRCSSQSGHNTVSWYQQALGQGPQFIFQYYREEENGRGNFPPRFSGLQFPNYSSELNVNALELDDSALYLCASSPGTVNTGELFFGEGSRLTVL.